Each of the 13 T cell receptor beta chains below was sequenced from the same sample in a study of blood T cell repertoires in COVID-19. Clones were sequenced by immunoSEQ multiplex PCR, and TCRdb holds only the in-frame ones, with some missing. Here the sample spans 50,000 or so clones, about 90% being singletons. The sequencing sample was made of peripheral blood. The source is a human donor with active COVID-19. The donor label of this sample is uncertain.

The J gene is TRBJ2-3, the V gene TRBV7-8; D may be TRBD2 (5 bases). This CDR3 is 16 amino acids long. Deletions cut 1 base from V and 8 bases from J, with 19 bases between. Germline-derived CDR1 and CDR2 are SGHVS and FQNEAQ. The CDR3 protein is CASSLGGRGNWATQYF. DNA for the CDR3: TGTGCCAGCAGCTTAGGGGGTCGGGGTAATTGGGCTACGCAGTATTTT.

The CDR3 nucleotides are TGTGCCAGCAGCTCGAACCCGGGACAGGCAAGCTCTGGAAACACCATATATTTT. Translated: CASSSNPGQASSGNTIYF. The chain is built from TRBV7-6 and TRBJ1-3; TRBD1 matches 8 bases. V was pared by 4 bases and J by 0 bases, with 11 bases of the junction left unmatched. From germline, CDR1 is SGHVS and CDR2 FNYEAQ. The CDR3 has 18 amino acids. The variable domain in full, completed from reference TRBV7-6 and TRBJ1-3, reads GAGVSQSPRYKVTKRGQDVALRCDPISGHVSLYWYRQALGQGPEFLTYFNYEAQQDKSGLPNDRFSAERPEGSISTLTIQRTEQRDSAMYRCASSSNPGQASSGNTIYFGEGSWLTVV.

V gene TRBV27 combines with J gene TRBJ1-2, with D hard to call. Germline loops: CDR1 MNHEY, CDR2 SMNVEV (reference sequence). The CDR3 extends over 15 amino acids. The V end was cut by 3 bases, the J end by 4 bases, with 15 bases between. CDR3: CASSFNRGHGYGYTF. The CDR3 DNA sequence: TGTGCCAGCAGTTTTAACCGCGGCCACGGCTATGGCTACACCTTC.

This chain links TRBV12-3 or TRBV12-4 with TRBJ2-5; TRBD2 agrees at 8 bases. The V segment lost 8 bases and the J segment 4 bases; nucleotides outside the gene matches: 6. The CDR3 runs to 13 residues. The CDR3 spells CASRRGAGETQYF. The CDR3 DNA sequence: TGTGCCAGCCGGCGGGGGGCGGGAGAGACCCAGTACTTC.

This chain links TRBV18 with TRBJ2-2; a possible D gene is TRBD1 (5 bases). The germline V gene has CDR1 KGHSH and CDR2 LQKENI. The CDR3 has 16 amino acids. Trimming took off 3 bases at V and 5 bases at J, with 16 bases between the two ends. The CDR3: CASSPQLSQGTGELFF. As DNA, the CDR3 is TGTGCCAGCTCACCGCAATTATCTCAGGGTACCGGGGAGCTGTTTTTT.

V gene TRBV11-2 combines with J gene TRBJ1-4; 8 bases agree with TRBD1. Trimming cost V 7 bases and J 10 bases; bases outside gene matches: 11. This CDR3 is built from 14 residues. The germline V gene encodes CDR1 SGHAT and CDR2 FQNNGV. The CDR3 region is CASTPDRGGGKLFF. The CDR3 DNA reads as TGTGCCAGCACCCCAGACAGGGGCGGCGGAAAACTGTTTTTT.

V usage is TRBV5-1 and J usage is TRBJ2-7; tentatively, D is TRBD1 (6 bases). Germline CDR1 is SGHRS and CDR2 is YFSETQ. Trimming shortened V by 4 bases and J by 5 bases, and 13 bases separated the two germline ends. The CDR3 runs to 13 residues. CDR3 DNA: TGCGCCAGCAGCACCGGGACAACAAACGAGCAGTACTTC. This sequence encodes CASSTGTTNEQYF. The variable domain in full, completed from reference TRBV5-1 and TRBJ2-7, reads KAGVTQTPRYLIKTRGQQVTLSCSPISGHRSVSWYQQTPGQGLQFLFEYFSETQRNKGNFPGRFSGRQFSNSRSEMNVSTLELGDSALYLCASSTGTTNEQYFGPGTRLTVT.

In DNA form, the CDR3 reads TGTGCCAGCAGCTTAATCTCCCAGGGCGCTAATGAAAAACTGTTTTTT. It encodes CASSLISQGANEKLFF. The chain joins TRBV5-6 to TRBJ1-4; D perhaps matches TRBD1 (5 bases). V gave up 2 bases and J gave up 3 bases, with 14 bases separating them. Germline V gene data show CDR1 as SGHDT and CDR2 as YYEEEE. The CDR3 is made up of 16 amino acids.

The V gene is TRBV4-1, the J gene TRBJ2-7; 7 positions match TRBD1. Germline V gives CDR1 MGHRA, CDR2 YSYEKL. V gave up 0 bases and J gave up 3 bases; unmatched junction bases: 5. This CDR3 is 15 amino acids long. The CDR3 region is CASSQDFRDSYEQYF. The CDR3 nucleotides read TGCGCCAGCAGCCAAGATTTCCGGGACAGCTACGAGCAGTACTTC.

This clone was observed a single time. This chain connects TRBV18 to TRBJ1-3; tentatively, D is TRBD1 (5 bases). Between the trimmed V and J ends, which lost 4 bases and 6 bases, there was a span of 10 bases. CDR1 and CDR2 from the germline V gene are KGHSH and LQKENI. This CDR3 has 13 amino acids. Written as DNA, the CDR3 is TGTGCCAGCTCACACGGAGGGGAAAACACCATATATTTT. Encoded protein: CASSHGGENTIYF.

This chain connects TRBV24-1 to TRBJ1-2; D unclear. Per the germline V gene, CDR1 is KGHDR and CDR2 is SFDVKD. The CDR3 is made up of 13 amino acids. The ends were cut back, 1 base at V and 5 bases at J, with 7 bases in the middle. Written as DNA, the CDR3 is TGTGCCACCAGTGATTTTTCGGGGTATGGCTACACCTTC. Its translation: CATSDFSGYGYTF.

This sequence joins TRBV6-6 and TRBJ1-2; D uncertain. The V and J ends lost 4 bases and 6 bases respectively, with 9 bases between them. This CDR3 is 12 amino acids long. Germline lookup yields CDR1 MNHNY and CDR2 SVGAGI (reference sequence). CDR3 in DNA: TGTGCCAGCAGTTTACGGGAGGATGGCTACACCTTC. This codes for CASSLREDGYTF.

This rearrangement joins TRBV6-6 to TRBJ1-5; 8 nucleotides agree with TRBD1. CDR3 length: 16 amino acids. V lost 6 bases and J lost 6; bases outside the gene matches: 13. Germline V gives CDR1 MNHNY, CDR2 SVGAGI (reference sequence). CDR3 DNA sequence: TGTGCCAGCAGCCCGGGACAGGTATTATTATCTCAGCCCCAGCATTTT. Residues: CASSPGQVLLSQPQHF.